The T cell receptor beta chain described here comes from a study of blood T cell repertoires in COVID-19. About the research overall: The samples span acute and convalescent COVID-19 from the United States, Italy and Spain. Nucleic acid was either cDNA or gDNA, and it came from T cells, B-cell-depleted T cells, or PBMCs.

Germline assignment: CDR1 SGHAT and CDR2 FQNNGV. The CDR3 loop spans 16 amino acids. V shed 5 bases and J 2 bases; nucleotides not matched to a gene: 9. In the original processing: Reference gene primer amplification in the assay estimated nucleated cell counts. Assay: immunoSEQ multiplex PCR; the TCRdb copy retains only in-frame clones and omits some. That table gives V, J and clone size, and the DNA gave D and trimming. The sample gives 56,000 or so clones, more than 85% of which show up once; about 6.5% is in the top ten. Input material: peripheral blood. The chain uses TRBV11-2 and TRBJ2-3; 8 bases are a match to TRBD2. The clonotype comes from a man aged 45-65 years with active COVID-19. The CDR3 loop reads CASSRSGGRNTDTQYF. CDR3 nucleotide sequence: TGTGCCAGCAGCCGTTCGGGCGGGAGGAACACAGATACGCAGTATTTT.